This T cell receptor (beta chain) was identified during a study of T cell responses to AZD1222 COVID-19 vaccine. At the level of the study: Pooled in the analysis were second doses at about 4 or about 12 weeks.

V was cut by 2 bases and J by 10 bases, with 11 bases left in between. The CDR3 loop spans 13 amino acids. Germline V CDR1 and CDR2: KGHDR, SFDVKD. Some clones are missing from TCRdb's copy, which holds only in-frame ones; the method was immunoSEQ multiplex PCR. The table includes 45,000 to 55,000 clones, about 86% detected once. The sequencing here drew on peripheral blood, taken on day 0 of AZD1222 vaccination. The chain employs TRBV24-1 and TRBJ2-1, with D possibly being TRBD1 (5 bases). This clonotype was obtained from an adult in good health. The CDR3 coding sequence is TGTGCCACCAGTGATTCCCGTTGGGGCGAGCAGTTCTTC. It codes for CATSDSRWGEQFF.